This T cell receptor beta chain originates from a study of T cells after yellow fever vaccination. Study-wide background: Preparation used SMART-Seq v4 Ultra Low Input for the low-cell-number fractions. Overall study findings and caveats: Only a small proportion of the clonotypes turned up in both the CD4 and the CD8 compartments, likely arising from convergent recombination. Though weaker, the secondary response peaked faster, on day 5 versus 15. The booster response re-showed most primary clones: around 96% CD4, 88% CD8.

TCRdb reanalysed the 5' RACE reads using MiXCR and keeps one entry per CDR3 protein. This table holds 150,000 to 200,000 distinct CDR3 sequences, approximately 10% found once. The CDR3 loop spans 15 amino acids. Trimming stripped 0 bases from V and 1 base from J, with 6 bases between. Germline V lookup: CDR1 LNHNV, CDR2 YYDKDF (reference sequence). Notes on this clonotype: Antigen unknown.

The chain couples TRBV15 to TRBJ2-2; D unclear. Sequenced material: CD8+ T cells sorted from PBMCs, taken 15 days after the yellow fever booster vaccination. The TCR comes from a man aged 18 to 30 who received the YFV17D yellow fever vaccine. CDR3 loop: CATSRDGQNTGELFF. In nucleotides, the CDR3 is TGTGCCACCAGCAGAGACGGGCAGAACACCGGGGAGCTGTTTTTT.